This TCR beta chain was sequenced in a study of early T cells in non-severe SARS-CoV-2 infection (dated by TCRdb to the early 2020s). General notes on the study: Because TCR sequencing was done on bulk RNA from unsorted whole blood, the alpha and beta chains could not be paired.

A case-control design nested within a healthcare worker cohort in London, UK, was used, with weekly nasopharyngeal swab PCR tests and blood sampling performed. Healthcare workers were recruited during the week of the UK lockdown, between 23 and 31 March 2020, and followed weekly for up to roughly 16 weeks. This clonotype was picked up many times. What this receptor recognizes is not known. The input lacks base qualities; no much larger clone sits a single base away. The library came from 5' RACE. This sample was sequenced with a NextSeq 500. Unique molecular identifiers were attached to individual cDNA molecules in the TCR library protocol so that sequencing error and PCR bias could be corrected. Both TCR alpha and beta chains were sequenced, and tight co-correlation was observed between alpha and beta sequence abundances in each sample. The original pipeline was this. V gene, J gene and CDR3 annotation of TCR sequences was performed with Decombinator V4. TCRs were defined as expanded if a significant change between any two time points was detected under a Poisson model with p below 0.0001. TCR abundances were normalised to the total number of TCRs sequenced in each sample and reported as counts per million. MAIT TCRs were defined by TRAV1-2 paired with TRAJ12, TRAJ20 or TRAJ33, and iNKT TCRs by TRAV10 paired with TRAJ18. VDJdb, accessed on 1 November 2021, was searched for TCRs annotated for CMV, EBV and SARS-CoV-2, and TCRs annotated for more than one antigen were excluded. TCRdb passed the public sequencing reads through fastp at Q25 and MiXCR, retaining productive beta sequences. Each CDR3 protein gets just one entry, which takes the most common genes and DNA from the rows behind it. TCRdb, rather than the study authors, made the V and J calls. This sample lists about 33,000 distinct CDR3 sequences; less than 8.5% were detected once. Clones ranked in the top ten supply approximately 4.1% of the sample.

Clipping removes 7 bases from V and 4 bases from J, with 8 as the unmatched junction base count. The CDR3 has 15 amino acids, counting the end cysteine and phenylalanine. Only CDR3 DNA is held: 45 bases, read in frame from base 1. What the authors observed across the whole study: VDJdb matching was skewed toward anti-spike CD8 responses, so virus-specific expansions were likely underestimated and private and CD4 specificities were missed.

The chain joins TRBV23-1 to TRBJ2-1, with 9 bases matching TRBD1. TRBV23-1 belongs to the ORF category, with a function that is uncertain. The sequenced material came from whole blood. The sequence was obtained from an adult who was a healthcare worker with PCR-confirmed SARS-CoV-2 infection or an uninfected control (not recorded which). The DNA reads TGCGCCAGCACCTCCGGGACAGGGCTATACAATGAGCAGTTCTTC. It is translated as CASTSGTGLYNEQFF.